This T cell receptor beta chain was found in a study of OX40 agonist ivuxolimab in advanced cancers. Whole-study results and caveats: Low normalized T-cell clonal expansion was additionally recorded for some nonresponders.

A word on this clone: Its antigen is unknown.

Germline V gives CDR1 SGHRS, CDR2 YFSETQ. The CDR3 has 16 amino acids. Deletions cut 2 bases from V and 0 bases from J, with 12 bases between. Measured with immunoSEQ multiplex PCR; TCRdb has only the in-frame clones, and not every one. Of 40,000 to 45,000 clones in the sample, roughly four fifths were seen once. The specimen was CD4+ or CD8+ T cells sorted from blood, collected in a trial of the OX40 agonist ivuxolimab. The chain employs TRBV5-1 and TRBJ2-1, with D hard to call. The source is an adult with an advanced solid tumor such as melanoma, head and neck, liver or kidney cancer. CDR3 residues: CASSLTSPSSYNEQFF. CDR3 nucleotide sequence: TGCGCCAGCAGCTTAACGTCCCCCAGCTCCTACAATGAGCAGTTCTTC.